A selection of T cell receptor beta chains follows, all from one sample in a study of cytomegalovirus exposure and HLA in healthy donors. Clones were sequenced by immunoSEQ multiplex PCR, and TCRdb holds only the in-frame ones, with some missing. This table holds some 310,000 clones, roughly 86% found once. Sequencing used PBMCs. The origin of the receptors is a man in his thirties or forties in good health and CMV-seronegative. CDR3s include the opening cysteine and the closing phenylalanine or tryptophan. The D gene is left open where the match is weak. Rows may omit the clone size; those that give it use once, few, many or a size class.

v_call: TRBV29-1
clone_size: once
j_call: TRBJ1-2
d_call: NA
cdr3_aa: CSVETGGLVGYTF
cdr3_nt: TGCAGCGTTGAAACAGGTGGCCTAGTTGGCTACACCTTC

v_call: TRBV9
clone_size: NA
j_call: TRBJ1-1
d_call: NA
cdr3_aa: CASSVVAALGIEAFF
cdr3_nt: TGTGCCAGCAGCGTAGTGGCGGCGTTAGGAATTGAAGCTTTCTTT

v_call: TRBV2
clone_size: NA
j_call: TRBJ1-5
d_call: TRBD1
cdr3_aa: CASSTGQGAGRNQPQHF
cdr3_nt: TGTGCCAGCAGTACGGGACAGGGGGCAGGGCGCAATCAGCCCCAGCATTTT

v_call: TRBV19
clone_size: NA
j_call: TRBJ1-5
d_call: NA
cdr3_aa: CASSIIPGADQPQHF
cdr3_nt: TGTGCCAGTAGTATTATTCCAGGGGCCGATCAGCCCCAGCATTTT

v_call: TRBV29-1
clone_size: NA
j_call: TRBJ2-3
d_call: NA
cdr3_aa: CSVEVAGTSADTQYF
cdr3_nt: TGCAGCGTTGAAGTTGCCGGTACGAGCGCAGATACGCAGTATTTT

v_call: TRBV6-1
clone_size: NA
j_call: TRBJ2-5
d_call: TRBD2
cdr3_aa: CASSRLARQETQYF
cdr3_nt: TGTGCCAGCAGTAGACTAGCGCGGCAAGAGACCCAGTACTTC

v_call: TRBV18
clone_size: NA
j_call: TRBJ2-7
d_call: NA
cdr3_aa: CASSLLLPPPDEQYF
cdr3_nt: TGTGCCAGCTCACTACTTTTGCCTCCCCCCGACGAGCAGTACTTC

v_call: TRBV5-1
clone_size: few
j_call: TRBJ2-2
d_call: NA
cdr3_aa: CASSSLTGVGSTNTGELFF
cdr3_nt: TGCGCCAGCAGCTCGTTAACCGGGGTGGGGAGCACGAACACCGGGGAGCTGTTTTTT

v_call: TRBV19
clone_size: NA
j_call: TRBJ1-6
d_call: NA
cdr3_aa: CASSMSGYNSPLHF
cdr3_nt: TGTGCCAGTAGTATGAGCGGATATAATTCACCCCTCCACTTT

v_call: TRBV6-6
clone_size: NA
j_call: TRBJ2-1
d_call: TRBD2
cdr3_aa: CASSLSRSGGEDEQFF
cdr3_nt: TGTGCCAGCAGTTTGAGTAGGAGCGGGGGGGAGGATGAGCAGTTCTTC

v_call: TRBV5-5
clone_size: few
j_call: TRBJ1-5
d_call: NA
cdr3_aa: CASSPTSAGEQPQHF
cdr3_nt: TGTGCCAGCAGCCCCACCTCGGCAGGGGAACAGCCCCAGCATTTT

v_call: TRBV10-3
clone_size: NA
j_call: TRBJ1-5
d_call: NA
cdr3_aa: CAIASGTFSGNQPQHF
cdr3_nt: TGTGCCATCGCGAGCGGAACCTTTAGTGGCAATCAGCCCCAGCATTTT

v_call: TRBV14
clone_size: once
j_call: TRBJ2-1
d_call: NA
cdr3_aa: CASMRSGNEQFF
cdr3_nt: TGTGCCAGCATGCGTTCAGGCAATGAGCAGTTCTTC

v_call: TRBV7-9
clone_size: NA
j_call: TRBJ2-1
d_call: TRBD1
cdr3_aa: CASSPRGRSYNEQFF
cdr3_nt: TGTGCCAGCAGCCCCAGGGGGCGCAGCTACAATGAGCAGTTCTTC

v_call: TRBV6-1
clone_size: once
j_call: TRBJ2-7
d_call: TRBD1
cdr3_aa: CASSVGRGQNEQYF
cdr3_nt: TGTGCCAGCAGTGTCGGCAGGGGGCAAAACGAGCAGTACTTC

v_call: TRBV10-1
clone_size: once
j_call: TRBJ1-1
d_call: NA
cdr3_aa: CASSESSQVNTEAFF
cdr3_nt: TGCGCCAGCAGTGAGTCGAGCCAGGTGAACACTGAAGCTTTCTTT

v_call: TRBV27
clone_size: NA
j_call: TRBJ2-3
d_call: NA
cdr3_aa: CASRPQGSSTDTQYF
cdr3_nt: TGTGCCAGCAGGCCACAGGGATCTAGCACAGATACGCAGTATTTT

v_call: TRBV15
clone_size: NA
j_call: TRBJ2-1
d_call: NA
cdr3_aa: CATSREGGPYNEQFF
cdr3_nt: TGTGCCACCAGCAGAGAGGGGGGACCCTACAATGAGCAGTTCTTC

v_call: TRBV7-8
clone_size: NA
j_call: TRBJ2-7
d_call: TRBD1
cdr3_aa: CASSLDLTGAQYF
cdr3_nt: TGTGCCAGCAGCTTGGACTTGACAGGGGCTCAGTACTTC

v_call: TRBV2
clone_size: NA
j_call: TRBJ2-1
d_call: NA
cdr3_aa: CASRSRGDNEQFF
cdr3_nt: TGTGCCAGCAGGTCTAGGGGTGACAATGAGCAGTTCTTC

v_call: TRBV4-2
clone_size: NA
j_call: TRBJ2-1
d_call: TRBD2
cdr3_aa: CASSQEVAGGPGEQFF
cdr3_nt: TGTGCCAGCAGCCAAGAAGTAGCGGGGGGGCCAGGTGAGCAGTTCTTC

v_call: TRBV19
clone_size: NA
j_call: TRBJ1-4
d_call: TRBD1
cdr3_aa: CASSRTRQGTNEKLFF
cdr3_nt: TGTGCCAGTAGTCGTACGAGACAGGGAACTAATGAAAAACTGTTTTTT

v_call: TRBV18
clone_size: NA
j_call: TRBJ2-5
d_call: NA
cdr3_aa: CASSPREGFQETQYF
cdr3_nt: TGTGCCAGCTCACCCCGAGAGGGCTTCCAAGAGACCCAGTACTTC

v_call: TRBV4-3
clone_size: NA
j_call: TRBJ1-4
d_call: TRBD1
cdr3_aa: CASSQGDRNEKLFF
cdr3_nt: TGCGCCAGCAGCCAAGGGGACAGGAATGAAAAACTGTTTTTT

v_call: TRBV9
clone_size: NA
j_call: TRBJ1-1
d_call: TRBD1
cdr3_aa: CASSVVTGGTEAFF
cdr3_nt: TGTGCCAGCAGCGTAGTTACAGGGGGCACTGAAGCTTTCTTT

v_call: TRBV6-5
clone_size: NA
j_call: TRBJ1-1
d_call: NA
cdr3_aa: CASSRPAGLAEAFF
cdr3_nt: TGTGCCAGCAGCAGGCCCGCAGGCTTGGCTGAAGCTTTCTTT

v_call: TRBV7-9
clone_size: NA
j_call: TRBJ2-7
d_call: TRBD1
cdr3_aa: CASSLRTGTEEEQYF
cdr3_nt: TGTGCCAGCAGCTTACGGACAGGGACGGAAGAAGAGCAGTACTTC

v_call: TRBV4-3
clone_size: NA
j_call: TRBJ1-1
d_call: NA
cdr3_aa: CASSQAAPMNTEAFF
cdr3_nt: TGCGCCAGCAGCCAAGCTGCACCTATGAACACTGAAGCTTTCTTT

v_call: TRBV6-5
clone_size: NA
j_call: TRBJ2-7
d_call: TRBD1
cdr3_aa: CASSSTGVEQYF
cdr3_nt: TGTGCCAGCAGTTCGACAGGGGTCGAGCAGTACTTC

v_call: TRBV27
clone_size: NA
j_call: TRBJ2-3
d_call: NA
cdr3_aa: CASSVMYTDTQYF
cdr3_nt: TGTGCCAGCAGTGTTATGTACACAGATACGCAGTATTTT

v_call: TRBV4-1
clone_size: NA
j_call: TRBJ1-1
d_call: NA
cdr3_aa: CASSQDLGTPERTEAFF
cdr3_nt: TGCGCCAGCAGCCAAGATCTCGGGACACCCGAGCGGACTGAAGCTTTCTTT

v_call: TRBV7-6
clone_size: NA
j_call: TRBJ1-1
d_call: TRBD1
cdr3_aa: CASSPGTGGTEAFF
cdr3_nt: TGTGCCAGCAGCCCCGGGACAGGCGGCACTGAAGCTTTCTTT

v_call: TRBV7-7
clone_size: NA
j_call: TRBJ2-3
d_call: NA
cdr3_aa: CASSLYGTDTDTQYF
cdr3_nt: TGTGCCAGCAGCTTATACGGGACTGACACAGATACGCAGTATTTT

v_call: TRBV6-1
clone_size: NA
j_call: TRBJ1-2
d_call: NA
cdr3_aa: CASSDRVGVVTNYGYTF
cdr3_nt: TGTGCCAGCAGTGACCGCGTAGGAGTAGTAACTAACTATGGCTACACCTTC

v_call: TRBV5-1
clone_size: NA
j_call: TRBJ1-2
d_call: NA
cdr3_aa: CASTYRIDDSDGYTF
cdr3_nt: TGCGCCAGCACTTACAGGATTGACGACTCCGATGGCTACACCTTC

v_call: TRBV30
clone_size: NA
j_call: TRBJ1-1
d_call: NA
cdr3_aa: CAWTGDFGTEAFF
cdr3_nt: TGTGCCTGGACGGGGGATTTCGGCACTGAAGCTTTCTTT

v_call: TRBV2
clone_size: NA
j_call: TRBJ1-5
d_call: NA
cdr3_aa: CASNQRGVQPQHF
cdr3_nt: TGTGCCAGCAACCAACGGGGGGTTCAGCCCCAGCATTTT

v_call: TRBV7-2
clone_size: NA
j_call: TRBJ2-5
d_call: NA
cdr3_aa: CASSPLSGKETQYF
cdr3_nt: TGTGCCAGCAGCCCCCTCAGCGGAAAAGAGACCCAGTACTTC

v_call: TRBV11-2
clone_size: NA
j_call: TRBJ2-5
d_call: TRBD1
cdr3_aa: CASSITGTGDLETQYF
cdr3_nt: TGTGCCAGCAGCATAACCGGGACAGGGGATCTCGAGACCCAGTACTTC

v_call: TRBV14
clone_size: NA
j_call: TRBJ2-7
d_call: NA
cdr3_aa: CASSPREKDYEQYF
cdr3_nt: TGTGCCAGCAGCCCCAGGGAAAAGGACTACGAGCAGTACTTC

v_call: TRBV9
clone_size: NA
j_call: TRBJ1-3
d_call: TRBD1
cdr3_aa: CASSFRTGTGNTIYF
cdr3_nt: TGTGCCAGCAGCTTTCGGACAGGGACAGGAAACACCATATATTTT

v_call: TRBV5-4
clone_size: NA
j_call: TRBJ1-1
d_call: TRBD1
cdr3_aa: CASSPPPGTGLNWGAFF
cdr3_nt: TGTGCCAGCAGTCCACCTCCCGGGACAGGGCTTAATTGGGGAGCTTTCTTT

v_call: TRBV11-2
clone_size: NA
j_call: TRBJ1-2
d_call: TRBD1
cdr3_aa: CASSLETGGYGYTF
cdr3_nt: TGTGCCAGCAGCTTGGAAACAGGGGGCTATGGCTACACCTTC

v_call: TRBV9
clone_size: NA
j_call: TRBJ2-3
d_call: TRBD1
cdr3_aa: CASSVATDRVTDTQYF
cdr3_nt: TGTGCCAGCAGCGTAGCTACCGACAGGGTCACAGATACGCAGTATTTT

v_call: TRBV18
clone_size: NA
j_call: TRBJ2-1
d_call: TRBD2
cdr3_aa: CASSPPGGVLNEQFF
cdr3_nt: TGTGCCAGCTCACCACCTGGGGGGGTCCTAAATGAGCAGTTCTTC

v_call: TRBV6-5
clone_size: once
j_call: TRBJ1-2
d_call: NA
cdr3_aa: CASSYKGNGYTF
cdr3_nt: TGTGCCAGCAGTTACAAGGGGAACGGCTACACCTTC

v_call: TRBV5-4
clone_size: NA
j_call: TRBJ1-1
d_call: NA
cdr3_aa: CASRPDRFNTEAFF
cdr3_nt: TGTGCCAGCAGACCCGACAGGTTTAACACTGAAGCTTTCTTT

v_call: TRBV5-4
clone_size: NA
j_call: TRBJ2-7
d_call: NA
cdr3_aa: CASSRTGNFEQYF
cdr3_nt: TGTGCCAGCAGCCGCACAGGGAACTTCGAGCAGTACTTC